Below, 5 T cell receptor beta chains from the same sample are listed, as sequenced in a study of CD8 T cells in Susac syndrome. An amount of RNA that ranged from roughly 0.5 to 1 ug was reverse transcribed with random hexamers. TCRdb recomputed calls from the immunoSEQ multiplex PCR reads with MiXCR, one row per CDR3 protein. The sample contains roughly 150,000 distinct CDR3 sequences, about 94% of which appear only once. The sample comprised CD8+ T cells from PBMCs. The receptors stem from a human donor with multiple sclerosis.

This chain connects TRBV4-3 to TRBJ1-2; D unclear. Trimming took off 0 bases at V and 3 bases at J, with 11 bases between the two ends. This CDR3 contains 15 residues. CDR1 LGHNA and CDR2 YSLEER come from the germline V gene. The CDR3 region has the DNA TGCGCCAGCAGCCAAGATCGTCACCAGGACTATGGCTACACCTTC. Translating gives CASSQDRHQDYGYTF.

CDR3 nucleotide sequence: TGTGCCAGCAAACAGGGGAGCCACGAGCAGTACTTC. This translates into CASKQGSHEQYF. The V gene is TRBV27, the J gene TRBJ2-7; TRBD1 matches 7 bases. The V gene's germline CDR1 is MNHEY and CDR2 SMNVEV (reference sequence). Germline trimming cut 7 bases from V and 5 bases from J; bases unmatched to any gene: 5. This CDR3 contains 12 residues.

The chain uses TRBV11-1 and TRBJ1-1, with TRBD1 identical over 9 bases. The CDR3 sequence is 20 residues long. Trimming at V came to 2 bases and at J to 2 bases, leaving 18 bases not matched to a gene. The germline gives CDR1 SGHAT, CDR2 FQDESV (reference sequence). CDR3 DNA: TGTGCCAGCAGCTTACGGGGTGGTGAGGACAGGGGCGGCCGAAACACTGAAGCTTTCTTT. It is translated as CASSLRGGEDRGGRNTEAFF.

This sequence joins TRBV11-3 and TRBJ1-1, with unresolved D. The CDR3 sequence is 11 residues long. In germline, CDR1 is SGHNT, CDR2 YENEEA. Trimming removed 9 bases at V and 1 base at J, with 6 bases between. For the CDR3, the DNA is TGTGCCAGTCAGAAGAACACTGAAGCTTTCTTT. The encoded protein is CASQKNTEAFF.

The CDR3 is CATRATLGQAPEEQYF. The CDR3 DNA reads as TGTGCCACCAGAGCTACCCTGGGACAGGCTCCGGAGGAGCAGTACTTC. The genes are TRBV24-1 and TRBJ2-7; 8 bases are a match to TRBD1. V lost 7 bases, J lost 7 bases, and 17 bases stayed unmatched. The CDR3 sequence is 16 residues long. In germline, CDR1 is KGHDR, CDR2 SFDVKD.